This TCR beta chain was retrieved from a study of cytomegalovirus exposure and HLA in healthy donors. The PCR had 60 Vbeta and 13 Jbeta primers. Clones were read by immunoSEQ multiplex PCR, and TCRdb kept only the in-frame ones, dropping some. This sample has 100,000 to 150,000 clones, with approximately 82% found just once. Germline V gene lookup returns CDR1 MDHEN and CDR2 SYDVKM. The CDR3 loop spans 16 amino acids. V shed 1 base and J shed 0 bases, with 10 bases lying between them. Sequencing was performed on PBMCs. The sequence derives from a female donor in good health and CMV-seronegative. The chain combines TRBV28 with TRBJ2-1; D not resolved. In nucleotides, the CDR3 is TGTGCCAGCAGTTTATCGGGTGTGAGCTCCTACAATGAGCAGTTCTTC. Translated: CASSLSGVSSYNEQFF.